Listed here are 2 T cell receptor beta chains from one sample, sequenced in a study of shared clonotypes between healthy human individuals. Assay used: immunoSEQ multiplex PCR; TCRdb lists only in-frame clones, some missing. The sample lists under 600,000 clones, nearly 80% occurring once. The specimen was PBMCs. The receptors were gathered from a woman aged 35 to 49 in good health. Some clones in this sample may be carry-over from other donors' samples.

The chain recombines TRBV5-1 with TRBJ1-1, with D unclear. Germline V gives CDR1 SGHRS, CDR2 YFSETQ. With 3 bases removed from V and 1 base from J, the gap between germline ends came to 10 bases. This CDR3 has 14 residues. CDR3 loop: CASSSSAGNTEAFF. DNA of the CDR3: TGCGCCAGCAGCTCCAGCGCGGGGAACACTGAAGCTTTCTTT.

The rearrangement joins TRBV27 to TRBJ2-7, with TRBD2 matching 12 bases. The CDR3 length is 16 residues. The junction had 7 bases not matched to a gene; V was cut back by 5 bases and J by 2 bases. Germline loops: CDR1 MNHEY, CDR2 SMNVEV (reference sequence). CDR3 residues: CASSRRLAGGPYEQYF. For the CDR3, the DNA is TGTGCCAGCAGTCGTCGGCTAGCGGGAGGGCCCTACGAGCAGTACTTC.